Listed below are T cell receptor beta chains from one sample, sequenced in a study of CD8+CD57+ T cells in acquired aplastic anemia. TCRdb redid the calling of the reads with MiXCR, one entry per CDR3 protein. The data show 200,000 or so distinct CDR3 sequences, 65% seen once. The sample consisted of sorted CD4+, CD8+, or CD8+CD57+ T cells (not recorded which) from PBMCs. The receptors derive from a human donor with aplastic anemia. The CDR3 runs from the conserved cysteine through the conserved F or W. The order of the fields is V gene, clone size, D gene, J gene, CDR3 protein, CDR3 DNA. D genes are given only for firm matches. Size is omitted from some rows. Given values are once, few, many or a class for expanded clones.

V: TRBV7-9; size: -; D: -; J: TRBJ1-1; CDR3: CASSPGQLNTEAFF; DNA: TGTGCCAGCAGCCCTGGACAGCTGAACACTGAAGCTTTCTTT
V: TRBV5-6; size: -; D: -; J: TRBJ2-1; CDR3: CASSPGNAYEQFF; DNA: TGTGCCAGCAGCCCAGGGAATGCCTACGAGCAGTTCTTC
V: TRBV19; size: -; D: -; J: TRBJ1-3; CDR3: CASSDGGTGNTIYF; DNA: TGTGCCAGTAGTGATGGGGGAACTGGAAACACCATATATTTT
V: TRBV5-1; size: few; D: -; J: TRBJ1-6; CDR3: CASSLDLGASSPLHF; DNA: TGCGCCAGCAGCTTGGACCTGGGGGCATCCTCTCCCCTCCACTTT
V: TRBV7-8; size: -; D: -; J: TRBJ1-1; CDR3: CASSQEMNTEAFF; DNA: TGTGCCAGCAGCCAAGAGATGAACACTGAAGCTTTCTTT
V: TRBV29-1; size: few; D: TRBD1; J: TRBJ1-6; CDR3: CSVGEAGGGSPLHF; DNA: TGCAGCGTTGGAGAAGCAGGGGGCGGTTCACCCCTCCACTTT
V: TRBV20-1; size: few; D: -; J: TRBJ2-1; CDR3: CSARSDVFGEQFF; DNA: TGCAGTGCTAGATCGGACGTATTCGGCGAGCAGTTCTTC
V: TRBV7-9; size: -; D: -; J: TRBJ1-1; CDR3: CASSRQYLEAFF; DNA: TGTGCCAGCAGTAGACAGTACCTAGAAGCTTTCTTT
V: TRBV6-2/TRBV6-3; size: few; D: TRBD1; J: TRBJ2-1; CDR3: CASCYPGQGLDEQFF; DNA: TGTGCCAGCTGCTACCCGGGACAGGGGCTCGATGAGCAGTTCTTC
V: TRBV9; size: -; D: -; J: TRBJ2-2; CDR3: CASSFSASGELFF; DNA: TGTGCCAGCAGCTTCTCAGCATCCGGGGAGCTGTTTTTT
V: TRBV7-6; size: -; D: TRBD1; J: TRBJ1-2; CDR3: CASSPDRAGYGYTF; DNA: TGTGCCAGCAGCCCGGACAGGGCGGGCTATGGCTACACCTTC
V: TRBV4-3; size: -; D: -; J: TRBJ2-7; CDR3: CASSRQPQNEQYF; DNA: TGCGCCAGCAGCAGGCAGCCTCAGAACGAGCAGTACTTC
V: TRBV4-2; size: -; D: -; J: TRBJ2-7; CDR3: CASSQVNYEQYF; DNA: TGTGCCAGCAGCCAGGTCAACTACGAGCAGTACTTC
V: TRBV12-3/TRBV12-4; size: -; D: -; J: TRBJ2-3; CDR3: CASRQGWTDTQYF; DNA: TGTGCCAGCAGACAGGGTTGGACAGATACGCAGTATTTT
V: TRBV19; size: -; D: -; J: TRBJ1-6; CDR3: CASSMGGQNNSPLHF; DNA: TGTGCCAGTAGTATGGGGGGACAAAATAATTCACCCCTCCACTTT
V: TRBV29-1; size: few; D: TRBD1; J: TRBJ2-7; CDR3: CSAIHSRDRGRDEQYF; DNA: TGCAGCGCCATTCACTCCCGGGACAGGGGTCGGGACGAGCAGTACTTC
V: TRBV24-1; size: -; D: -; J: TRBJ2-3; CDR3: CATSDFAGEGTDTQYF; DNA: TGTGCCACCAGTGATTTTGCAGGGGAGGGCACAGATACGCAGTATTTT
V: TRBV15; size: -; D: TRBD1; J: TRBJ1-1; CDR3: CATSRGTENTEAFF; DNA: TGTGCCACCAGCAGGGGGACAGAGAACACTGAAGCTTTCTTT
V: TRBV7-3; size: once; D: -; J: TRBJ2-1; CDR3: CASSLLRNEQFF; DNA: TGTGCCAGCAGCTTACTCCGTAATGAGCAGTTCTTC
V: TRBV2; size: -; D: TRBD2; J: TRBJ2-1; CDR3: CASSLTSGTFNEQFF; DNA: TGTGCCAGCAGTCTGACTAGCGGGACGTTTAATGAGCAGTTCTTC
V: TRBV7-8; size: few; D: TRBD2; J: TRBJ2-7; CDR3: CASSPMTSGGHGGEQYF; DNA: TGTGCCAGCAGCCCTATGACTAGCGGGGGCCATGGGGGCGAGCAGTACTTC
V: TRBV4-2; size: few; D: -; J: TRBJ1-2; CDR3: CASSQETDQNGYTF; DNA: TGTGCCAGCAGCCAAGAGACAGACCAGAATGGCTACACCTTC
V: TRBV7-9; size: -; D: -; J: TRBJ2-7; CDR3: CASSLGNGTYEQYF; DNA: TGTGCCAGCAGCTTGGGGAACGGGACCTACGAGCAGTACTTC
V: TRBV19; size: -; D: TRBD1; J: TRBJ1-4; CDR3: CASSRDREGNEKLFF; DNA: TGTGCCAGTAGTAGGGACAGGGAGGGTAATGAAAAACTGTTTTTT
V: TRBV7-2; size: -; D: TRBD2; J: TRBJ2-7; CDR3: CASSLARTSGRDYEQYF; DNA: TGTGCCAGCAGCTTGGCGCGAACTAGCGGGAGGGACTACGAGCAGTACTTC
V: TRBV7-2; size: -; D: TRBD2; J: TRBJ2-7; CDR3: CASSTGTSGVHEQYF; DNA: TGTGCCAGCAGCACCGGGACTAGCGGGGTACATGAGCAGTACTTC
V: TRBV28; size: few; D: -; J: TRBJ2-7; CDR3: CASSFLGGINEQYF; DNA: TGTGCCAGCAGTTTTCTTGGGGGGATCAACGAGCAGTACTTC
V: TRBV15; size: -; D: TRBD2; J: TRBJ2-1; CDR3: CATSSVVAGSSYNEQFF; DNA: TGTGCCACCAGCAGCGTAGTAGCGGGGAGCTCCTACAATGAGCAGTTCTTC
V: TRBV20-1; size: -; D: TRBD2; J: TRBJ2-5; CDR3: CSASPWASGGQYQETQYF; DNA: TGCAGTGCCAGCCCGTGGGCTAGCGGGGGTCAGTACCAAGAAACCCAGTACTTC
V: TRBV15; size: few; D: -; J: TRBJ2-3; CDR3: CATSRVGIADTQYF; DNA: TGTGCCACCAGCAGAGTGGGTATCGCAGATACGCAGTATTTT
V: TRBV7-3; size: few; D: -; J: TRBJ2-1; CDR3: CASSLTSGYEQFF; DNA: TGTGCCAGCAGCTTAACATCAGGGTATGAGCAGTTCTTC
V: TRBV7-3; size: -; D: TRBD1; J: TRBJ1-1; CDR3: CASSTGDLNTEAFF; DNA: TGTGCCAGCAGTACAGGGGACCTGAACACTGAAGCTTTCTTT
V: TRBV20-1; size: -; D: -; J: TRBJ2-2; CDR3: CSARVPGELFF; DNA: TGCAGTGCTAGAGTCCCCGGGGAGCTGTTTTTT
V: TRBV15; size: -; D: -; J: TRBJ2-3; CDR3: CATSRGQTSTDTQYF; DNA: TGTGCCACCAGCAGAGGGCAGACATCCACAGATACGCAGTATTTT
V: TRBV9; size: -; D: -; J: TRBJ2-7; CDR3: CASSVSGSPNYEQYF; DNA: TGTGCCAGCAGCGTGAGTGGGAGCCCCAACTACGAGCAGTACTTC
V: TRBV2; size: few; D: TRBD1; J: TRBJ1-2; CDR3: CASSEQGAGYGYTF; DNA: TGTGCCAGCAGCGAACAGGGGGCGGGCTATGGCTACACCTTC
V: TRBV5-5; size: many; D: -; J: TRBJ1-5; CDR3: CASSLRDWEDQPQHF; DNA: TGTGCCAGCAGCTTGCGGGACTGGGAAGATCAGCCCCAGCATTTT
V: TRBV24-1; size: -; D: TRBD1; J: TRBJ2-1; CDR3: CATSGPGQGHFF; DNA: TGTGCCACCAGTGGCCCGGGACAGGGGCACTTCTTC
V: TRBV19; size: -; D: TRBD1; J: TRBJ2-7; CDR3: CASSIGQGPSYEHYF; DNA: TGTGCCAGTAGTATTGGACAGGGGCCTTCCTACGAGCATTACTTC
V: TRBV20-1; size: -; D: TRBD2; J: TRBJ2-1; CDR3: CSARRGTRGNEQFF; DNA: TGCAGTGCTAGGCGGGGGACTAGGGGCAATGAGCAGTTCTTC
V: TRBV19; size: -; D: -; J: TRBJ2-7; CDR3: CASSMRGNYEQYF; DNA: TGTGCCAGTAGTATGCGCGGCAACTACGAGCAGTACTTC
V: TRBV24-1; size: -; D: -; J: TRBJ2-3; CDR3: CATSDPTYLTQYF; DNA: TGTGCCACCAGTGACCCGACTTATCTTACGCAGTATTTT
V: TRBV19; size: -; D: -; J: TRBJ1-1; CDR3: CASHRNTEAFF; DNA: TGTGCCAGCCATCGGAACACTGAAGCTTTCTTT
V: TRBV2; size: -; D: -; J: TRBJ2-2; CDR3: CASSELGTTGELFF; DNA: TGTGCCAGCAGTGAATTGGGAACAACCGGGGAGCTGTTTTTT
V: TRBV2; size: few; D: -; J: TRBJ1-3; CDR3: CASSDQGYAGNTIYF; DNA: TGTGCCAGCAGTGACCAGGGTTACGCTGGGAACACCATATATTTT
V: TRBV19; size: -; D: -; J: TRBJ1-3; CDR3: CASSRSRRLYTIYF; DNA: TGTGCCAGTAGTAGGAGCCGGAGGTTGTACACCATATATTTT
V: TRBV5-1; size: -; D: -; J: TRBJ2-5; CDR3: CASSAGTGQQETQYF; DNA: TGCGCCAGCAGCGCCGGAACAGGGCAACAAGAGACCCAGTACTTC
V: TRBV29-1; size: -; D: -; J: TRBJ1-1; CDR3: CSVEDTSGNTEAFF; DNA: TGCAGCGTTGAAGATACGTCGGGGAACACTGAAGCTTTCTTT
V: TRBV29-1; size: -; D: -; J: TRBJ2-7; CDR3: CSVEVTDYEQYF; DNA: TGCAGCGTTGAGGTGACAGACTACGAGCAGTACTTC
V: TRBV18; size: -; D: -; J: TRBJ1-1; CDR3: CASSPRRDTEAFF; DNA: TGTGCCAGCTCACCTCGACGGGACACTGAAGCTTTCTTT
V: TRBV7-3; size: -; D: TRBD1; J: TRBJ2-5; CDR3: CASSPQGFAETQYF; DNA: TGTGCCAGCAGCCCACAGGGGTTCGCGGAGACCCAGTACTTC
V: TRBV12-3/TRBV12-4; size: -; D: -; J: TRBJ1-2; CDR3: CASGRTPYGYTF; DNA: TGTGCTAGTGGCCGGACCCCTTATGGCTACACCTTC
V: TRBV24-1; size: -; D: -; J: TRBJ1-1; CDR3: CATSDSAAGNTEALF; DNA: TGTGCCACCAGTGATTCGGCAGCAGGGAACACTGAAGCTCTCTTT
V: TRBV2; size: -; D: -; J: TRBJ2-1; CDR3: CASKVSQGNEQFF; DNA: TGTGCCAGCAAGGTTTCCCAGGGCAATGAGCAGTTCTTC
V: TRBV10-3; size: -; D: -; J: TRBJ2-7; CDR3: CASSYSTGSNAYEQHF; DNA: TGTGCCAGCAGTTACTCGACTGGCAGCAATGCCTACGAGCAGCACTTC
V: TRBV7-3; size: -; D: TRBD1; J: TRBJ2-7; CDR3: CASSPQRSGTESYEQYF; DNA: TGTGCCAGCAGCCCTCAGAGATCCGGGACAGAGTCATACGAGCAGTACTTC
V: TRBV9; size: few; D: -; J: TRBJ1-2; CDR3: CASSVETGFGYTF; DNA: TGTGCCAGCAGCGTAGAGACAGGCTTTGGCTACACCTTC
V: TRBV20-1; size: few; D: -; J: TRBJ2-6; CDR3: CSASVGGANVLTF; DNA: TGCAGTGCTAGTGTGGGGGGGGCCAACGTCCTGACTTTC
V: TRBV9; size: -; D: -; J: TRBJ2-1; CDR3: CARDSNNEQFF; DNA: TGTGCCAGAGACAGCAACAATGAGCAGTTCTTC